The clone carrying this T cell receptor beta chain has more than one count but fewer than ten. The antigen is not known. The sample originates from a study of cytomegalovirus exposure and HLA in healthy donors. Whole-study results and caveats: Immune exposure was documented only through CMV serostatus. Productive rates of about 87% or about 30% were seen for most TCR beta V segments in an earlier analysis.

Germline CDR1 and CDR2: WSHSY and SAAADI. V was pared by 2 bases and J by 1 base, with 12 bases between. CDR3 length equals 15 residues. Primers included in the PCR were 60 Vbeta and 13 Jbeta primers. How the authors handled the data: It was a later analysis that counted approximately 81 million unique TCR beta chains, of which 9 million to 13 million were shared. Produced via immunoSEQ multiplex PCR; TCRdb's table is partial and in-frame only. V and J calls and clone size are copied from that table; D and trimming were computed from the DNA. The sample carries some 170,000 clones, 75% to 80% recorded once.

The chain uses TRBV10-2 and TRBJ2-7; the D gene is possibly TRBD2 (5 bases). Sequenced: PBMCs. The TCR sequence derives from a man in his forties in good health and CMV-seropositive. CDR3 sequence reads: CASSEPGVGSYEQYF. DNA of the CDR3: TGCGCCAGCAGTGAGCCCGGGGTAGGTTCCTACGAGCAGTACTTC.